Below are 20 T cell receptor beta chains sequenced from a single sample in a study of shared clonotypes between healthy human individuals. The protocol was immunoSEQ multiplex PCR, while the TCRdb copy is restricted to in-frame clones and leaves out a portion. The top ten clones hold about 0.45% of a sample with over a million clones, 95% to 99% of them seen once. Sequencing was done on a sample of naive CD4+ T cells sorted from blood. Stated subset: CD45RA+ positively selected. The receptors here all came from a man younger than 45 in good health.

The chain recombines TRBV19 with TRBJ2-7; 12 bases are shared with TRBD2. Germline V gene lookup returns CDR1 LNHDA and CDR2 SQIVND (reference sequence). V shed 5 bases, J shed 1 base, and the junction held 3 bases outside the gene matches. This CDR3 is built from 15 residues. This CDR3 reads CASSLLAGGSYEQYF. CDR3 coding DNA: TGTGCCAGTAGTTTACTAGCGGGAGGTTCCTACGAGCAGTACTTC.

This chain links TRBV19 with TRBJ1-5, with a tentative D call TRBD1 (6 bases). V was trimmed by 7 bases and J by 4 bases, leaving 14 bases between them. The CDR3 is 14 residues long. Germline CDR1 LNHDA, CDR2 SQIVND (reference sequence). The CDR3 coding sequence is TGTGCCAGTAACATTAGGGGGGGGAATCAGCCCCAGCATTTT. Its protein product is CASNIRGGNQPQHF.

Details on this clone: This CDR3 is also generated by other DNA sequences in the sample. This chain uses TRBV18 with TRBJ1-5, with D possibly matching TRBD1 (5 bases). V was shortened by 3 bases and J by 7 bases, with 10 bases between the two germline ends. CDR1 and CDR2 (germline): KGHSH, LQKENI. The CDR3 spans 13 residues. The CDR3 DNA follows: TGTGCCAGCTCACCGGACCGGGGGCAGCCCCAGCATTTT. Translated, it gives CASSPDRGQPQHF.

The chain joins TRBV5-1 to TRBJ2-3; possible D gene TRBD2, 5 bases. Between the trimmed V and J ends, which lost 0 bases and 0 bases, there was a span of 17 bases. Germline V lookup: CDR1 SGHRS, CDR2 YFSETQ. This CDR3 is built from 18 residues. In DNA form, the CDR3 reads TGCGCCAGCAGCTTGGGATCACGTAGCGCCTCTAGCACAGATACGCAGTATTTT. This translates into CASSLGSRSASSTDTQYF.

The J gene is TRBJ2-7, the V gene TRBV4-3; 9 nucleotides align to TRBD2. Germline V gene lookup returns CDR1 LGHNA and CDR2 YSLEER. V was pared by 3 bases and J by 5 bases, with 5 bases of the junction left unmatched. The CDR3 is 14 amino acids. CDR3 DNA sequence: TGCGCCAGCAGCCATGGACTAGCGCTAAACGAGCAGTACTTC. It codes for CASSHGLALNEQYF.

This clone has only one observation. The chain employs TRBV28 and TRBJ2-3; 10 bases fit TRBD2. The CDR3 sequence is 14 residues long. V lost 8 bases to trimming and J lost 6 bases; unmatched junction nucleotides: 8. Germline CDR1 reads MDHEN; CDR2 reads SYDVKM. The CDR3 DNA is TGTGCCAGCCAGTCACTAGCGGGACGTGATACGCAGTATTTT. This encodes CASQSLAGRDTQYF.

Details on this clone: With a much larger clone just one base away, this may be a read error. The J gene is TRBJ1-1, the V gene TRBV6-4; D is uncertain. CDR1 MRHNA and CDR2 SNTAGT come from the germline V gene. This CDR3 spans 11 amino acids. V was shortened by 5 bases and J by 1 base, with 2 bases between the two germline ends. The CDR3: CASSWNTEAFF. In DNA, the CDR3 is TGTGCCAGCAGTTGGAACACTGAAGCTTTCTTT.

The chain couples TRBV28 to TRBJ1-1; 8 bases align to TRBD1. Germline lookup yields CDR1 MDHEN and CDR2 SYDVKM. Trimming cost V 5 bases and J 1 base; bases outside gene matches: 9. This CDR3 comprises 16 residues. The CDR3 nucleotides read TGTGCCAGCAGTCCACACCCCGGACAGGGGAACACTGAAGCTTTCTTT. Translating gives CASSPHPGQGNTEAFF.

The chain joins TRBV5-6 to TRBJ2-5; D may correspond to TRBD1 or TRBD2 (6 bases each). This CDR3 has 15 amino acids. The ends were cut back, 1 base at V and 5 bases at J, with 15 bases in the middle. The germline CDR1 and CDR2 sequences are SGHDT and YYEEEE. The CDR3 is CASSLWSGARETQYF. The DNA of the CDR3 is TGTGCCAGCAGCTTGTGGTCGGGGGCCAGGGAGACCCAGTACTTC.

This chain uses TRBV2 with TRBJ2-1; 8 bases map to TRBD2. V shed 8 bases, J shed 5 bases, and the junction held 11 bases outside the gene matches. There are 15 residues in the CDR3. The germline V gene has CDR1 SNHLY and CDR2 FYNNEI. The CDR3 loop reads CASQPPAGGNNEQFF. The CDR3 DNA follows: TGTGCCAGCCAACCGCCTGCGGGAGGCAACAATGAGCAGTTCTTC.

The V call is TRBV4-3, the J call TRBJ2-1; D remains unclear. The CDR3 length is 15 residues. Trimming took off 2 bases at V and 9 bases at J, with 17 bases between the two ends. Germline assignment: CDR1 LGHNA and CDR2 YSLEER. The CDR3 sequence: CASSQHTATRVEQFF. As DNA, the CDR3 is TGCGCCAGCAGCCAACATACGGCCACACGTGTTGAGCAGTTCTTC.

The CDR3 sequence is CASSLPGTGSYEQYF. Here the CDR3 DNA reads TGTGCCAGCAGCTTACCCGGGACGGGCTCCTACGAGCAGTACTTC. The rearrangement uses TRBV5-6 and TRBJ2-7; D possibly uses TRBD1 or TRBD2 (5 bases each). This CDR3 is 15 amino acids long. Germline CDR1 and CDR2: SGHDT and YYEEEE. Deletions cut 2 bases from V and 0 bases from J, with 12 bases between.

The gene calls are TRBV7-3 and TRBJ1-1, with D perhaps matching TRBD1 (5 bases). Germline CDR1 and CDR2: SGHTA and FQGTGA. This CDR3 comprises 13 residues. Trimming removed 6 bases at V and 0 bases at J, with 8 bases between. The chain's CDR3 is CASSKGVNTEAFF. DNA for the CDR3: TGTGCCAGCAGTAAAGGGGTGAACACTGAAGCTTTCTTT.

The V call is TRBV25-1, the J call TRBJ2-3; tentatively, D is TRBD1 or TRBD2 (5 bases each). V shed 2 bases and J shed 8 bases, with 17 bases lying between them. Germline CDR1 and CDR2: MGHDK and SYGVNS. The CDR3 contains 15 residues. The CDR3 region has the DNA TGTGCCAGCAGTGAACCCTCTTCGTATGGGGGTACGCAGTATTTT. Amino acids: CASSEPSSYGGTQYF.

The CDR3 protein is CASSVTPASGEQYF. CDR3 nucleotide sequence: TGTGCCAGCAGCGTGACACCCGCGAGCGGCGAGCAGTACTTC. This chain links TRBV9 with TRBJ2-7; possible D gene TRBD2, 5 bases. The CDR3 runs to 14 residues. V was pared by 2 bases and J by 6 bases, with 15 bases between. Germline V gene data show CDR1 as SGDLS and CDR2 as YYNGEE.

In its sample, this clone was seen once. The chain joins TRBV10-1 to TRBJ2-3, with D perhaps matching TRBD1 or TRBD2 (5 bases each). This CDR3 spans 13 amino acids. Trimming took off 8 bases at V and 8 bases at J, with 17 bases between the two ends. The germline CDR1 and CDR2 sequences are WNHNN and SYGVQD (reference sequence). The CDR3 region is CASRKAAQGTQYF. DNA for the CDR3: TGCGCCAGCCGGAAAGCGGCCCAGGGTACGCAGTATTTT.

The genes are TRBV28 and TRBJ2-7, with D possibly TRBD1 on 5 matching bases. Germline V gene lookup returns CDR1 MDHEN and CDR2 SYDVKM. CDR3 length: 15 amino acids. The V end was cut by 0 bases, the J end by 4 bases, with 13 bases between. The CDR3: CASSLWEGAQYEQYF. In DNA, the CDR3 is TGTGCCAGCAGTTTATGGGAAGGGGCCCAATACGAGCAGTACTTC. Looking up the rest from reference TRBV28 and TRBJ2-7 gives the full variable domain: DVKVTQSSRYLVKRTGEKVFLECVQDMDHENMFWYRQDPGLGLRLIYFSYDVKMKEKGDIPEGYSVSREKKERFSLILESASTNQTSMYLCASSLWEGAQYEQYFGPGTRLTVT.

This rearrangement joins TRBV5-4 to TRBJ1-1, with 8 bases aligning to TRBD1. The CDR3 is made up of 14 amino acids. Germline CDR1 reads SGHNT; CDR2 reads YYREEE (reference sequence). V shed 2 bases and J 5 bases; nucleotides not matched to a gene: 5. The CDR3 loop is CASSFPGGTTEAFF. The CDR3 nucleotides are TGTGCCAGCAGCTTCCCAGGGGGCACTACTGAAGCTTTCTTT.

V and J are TRBV7-9 and TRBJ2-7, with 9 bases lining up with TRBD2. Germline V gives CDR1 SEHNR, CDR2 FQNEAQ (reference sequence). The CDR3 is made up of 17 amino acids. V lost 4 bases, J lost 12 bases, and 22 bases stayed unmatched. The CDR3 here is CASSYGRGSGSFNDRYF. CDR3 in DNA: TGTGCCAGCAGCTATGGCCGAGGTAGCGGGAGTTTTAACGATCGGTACTTC.

The chain uses TRBV7-3 and TRBJ2-1, with D unresolved. Germline V gene data show CDR1 as SGHTA and CDR2 as FQGTGA. CDR3 length: 13 amino acids. V shed 4 bases and J shed 9 bases, with 13 bases lying between them. The CDR3 bases are TGTGCCAGCAGCTCATATATCGACGGTGAGCAGTTCTTC. It yields the protein CASSSYIDGEQFF.